Sequencing of this T cell receptor (beta chain) was carried out in a study of cytomegalovirus exposure and HLA in healthy donors. Study overall: According to later analysis, the same platform produced the roughly 120 validation and under 750 first-cohort repertoires.

Turning to this clone: Its antigen is as yet unknown.

General study findings and limits: Overall, about 160 TCR beta chains were annotated as cytomegalovirus-associated. According to a subsequent analysis, TCR clusters identified in the first cohort showed a tendency to co-occur across the approximately 110 validation repertoires. In vitro data verified a few CMV-associated chains as specific for CMV antigens.

Clones were read by immunoSEQ multiplex PCR, and TCRdb kept only the in-frame ones, dropping some. Of over 250,000 clones listed, around 85% are singletons. With 4 bases clipped from V and 7 bases from J, the junction kept 11 bases outside the gene matches. The germline CDR1 and CDR2 sequences are GTSNPN and SVGIG (reference sequence). The CDR3 length is 16 residues. The rearrangement joins TRBV30 to TRBJ1-5; 12 bases map to TRBD1. The TCR originated in a woman aged 18-29 years in good health and CMV-seronegative. The sequencing sample was made of PBMCs. CDR3 sequence reads: CAWTKTGTGGHQPQHF. CDR3 bases: TGTGCCTGGACTAAAACCGGGACAGGGGGCCACCAGCCCCAGCATTTT.